This record covers a single T cell receptor (beta chain). Repertoires were generated with immunoSEQ multiplex PCR, while TCRdb's copy carries only in-frame clones and drops some. The repertoire holds about 230,000 clones, with roughly nine tenths as singletons. The data are from a study of blood T cell repertoires in COVID-19. Study at large: T cells, B-cell-depleted T cells, or PBMCs provided the cDNA or gDNA that served as material.

Sample: PBMCs or T cells enriched from blood (not recorded which). The TCR was taken from a woman between 45 and 65 years old in a cohort exposed to, infected with or recovered from COVID-19 (not recorded which).

CDR3 bases: TGTGCCAGCAGCTTGTTCGCAGTCTCTGGCTACACCTTC. Translating gives CASSLFAVSGYTF. The V call is TRBV5-8, the J call TRBJ1-2; the D is unclear. Trimming shortened V by 1 base and J by 7 bases, and 11 bases separated the two germline ends. Germline V CDR1 and CDR2: SGHTS, YDEGEE. The CDR3 runs 13 residues.